Each of the 12 T cell receptor beta chains below was sequenced from the same sample in a study of post-analysis software for immune sequencing data. Study-level results: When patients were compared with controls, about five TRBV segments were more frequent, TRBV5-6, TRBV5-1 and TRBV20-1 among them.

Unique molecular identifiers were present in the TCR beta cDNA libraries. TCRdb ran MiXCR on the PCR reads and lists one entry per CDR3 protein. The sample shows approximately 660,000 distinct CDR3 sequences, more than 50% of them seen only once. Which antigens these TCRs recognize remains unknown. The specimen sequenced was blood. The receptors shown here come from a girl aged 2 to 10 with multiple sclerosis.

This clonotype was picked up a small number of times. The V call is TRBV27, the J call TRBJ2-7, with 9 bases matching TRBD1. With 6 bases clipped from V and 1 base from J, the junction kept 7 bases outside the gene matches. The CDR3 spans 15 residues. Per germline, CDR1 MNHEY and CDR2 SMNVEV (reference sequence). The CDR3 coding sequence is TGTGCCAGCAGGGAGGGGACAGGGATTTCCTACGAGCAGTACTTC. Protein product: CASREGTGISYEQYF.

The chain carries TRBV6-1 and TRBJ2-5, with D perhaps given as TRBD1 or TRBD2 (5 bases each). Between the trimmed V and J ends, which lost 6 bases and 5 bases, there was a span of 19 bases. This CDR3 region has 15 residues. CDR1 and CDR2 from the germline V gene are MNHNS and SASEGT. The CDR3 bases are TGTGCCAGCAGGGACCCGGGGCTAGGTGTCGAGACCCAGTACTTC. Translated: CASRDPGLGVETQYF.

This chain joins TRBV5-1 and TRBJ2-1; 9 bases line up with TRBD2. The V and J ends lost 9 bases and 6 bases, in that order; junction bases with no gene match: 10. This CDR3 has 14 residues. Germline CDR1 reads SGHRS; CDR2 reads YFSETQ. The CDR3 nucleotides read TGCGCCACCTCGAGCGGGAGGTATGGCAATGAGCAGTTCTTC. This translates into CATSSGRYGNEQFF.

The genes are TRBV25-1 and TRBJ1-2; 7 nucleotides match TRBD1. The CDR3 extends over 13 amino acids. Per germline, CDR1 MGHDK and CDR2 SYGVNS. The junction had 7 bases not matched to a gene; V was cut back by 6 bases and J by 6 bases. CDR3 loop: CASSLLRGNGYTF. Here the CDR3 DNA reads TGTGCCAGCAGCCTACTCAGGGGGAATGGCTACACCTTC.

The chain links TRBV20-1 to TRBJ2-1, with D perhaps matching TRBD2 (5 bases). Germline values: CDR1 DFQATT, CDR2 SNEGSKA (reference sequence). The CDR3 runs 12 residues. Trimming stripped 1 base from V and 9 bases from J, with 10 bases between. The CDR3 here is CSARAHGGEQFF. CDR3 nucleotide sequence: TGCAGTGCTAGAGCACATGGAGGTGAGCAGTTCTTC.

V is TRBV29-1 and J is TRBJ2-3; tentatively, D is TRBD1 (6 bases). Germline V gives CDR1 SQVTM, CDR2 ANQGSEA. The CDR3 has 14 amino acids. The V end was cut by 4 bases, the J end by 5 bases, with 16 bases between. CDR3 DNA: TGCAGCGTTGCTTACAGGGCTGAGAAAGATACGCAGTATTTT. Protein product: CSVAYRAEKDTQYF.

The gene calls are TRBV6-2 or TRBV6-3 and TRBJ2-3; 7 positions agree with TRBD1. This CDR3 has 16 amino acids. Losses at the gene ends were 5 bases for V and 1 base for J; bases not matched to a gene: 9. Germline V gene lookup returns CDR1 MNHEY and CDR2 SVGEGT. The CDR3 loop is CASSDDRDGGTDTQYF. In DNA form, the CDR3 reads TGTGCCAGCAGTGACGACAGGGATGGTGGCACAGATACGCAGTATTTT.

The rearrangement joins TRBV5-1 to TRBJ1-2; D may be TRBD1 (5 bases). Germline values: CDR1 SGHRS, CDR2 YFSETQ. The V gene lost 1 base and the J gene lost 4 bases, with 11 bases spanning the gap. The CDR3 extends over 14 amino acids. Here the CDR3 reads CASSLQGEGYGYTF. The CDR3 nucleotides are TGCGCCAGCAGCTTGCAGGGCGAGGGCTATGGCTACACCTTC.

This rearrangement joins TRBV11-2 to TRBJ2-5; 7 positions agree with TRBD1. The better agreement between TRBJ2-7 and the DNA end casts doubt on the J call. The germline gives CDR1 SGHAT, CDR2 FQNNGV. The length of the CDR3 is 13 residues. The CDR3 sequence: CASSPGQDYEQYF. The CDR3 nucleotides are TGTGCCAGCAGCCCAGGACAGGACTACGAGCAGTACTTC.

There are a few counts of this clonotype. The V gene is TRBV20-1, the J gene TRBJ2-5; tentatively, D is TRBD2 (6 bases). Trimming removed 2 bases from V and 0 bases from J, with 19 bases in between. Per germline, CDR1 DFQATT and CDR2 SNEGSKA (reference sequence). The CDR3 covers 17 residues. In DNA form, the CDR3 reads TGCAGTGCTAGACCCCGGGGGACGGGGAGAGACCAAGAGACCCAGTACTTC. This encodes CSARPRGTGRDQETQYF.

This clonotype was observed once. The chain links TRBV2 to TRBJ2-5; D gene ambiguous. The CDR3 contains 17 residues. V gave up 1 base and J gave up 2 bases, with 17 bases separating them. Germline CDR1 SNHLY, CDR2 FYNNEI. The DNA for the CDR3 is TGTGCCAGCAGTGAAGAAGAACTTGGAACCAAACAAGAGACCCAGTACTTC. Its protein product is CASSEEELGTKQETQYF.

The chain has TRBV20-1 and TRBJ2-5; the D is unclear. CDR1 is DFQATT, CDR2 SNEGSKA, per germline (reference sequence). Deletions cut 0 bases from V and 0 bases from J, with 11 bases between. CDR3 length: 15 amino acids. Here the CDR3 reads CSAREGFFYQETQYF. In nucleotides, the CDR3 is TGCAGTGCTAGAGAGGGATTTTTCTACCAAGAGACCCAGTACTTC.